This T cell receptor (beta chain) was obtained from a study of T cell responses to AZD1222 COVID-19 vaccine. The wider study: The study pooled second doses at about 4 or about 12 weeks. General study points: Females outnumbered males among donors, who were mostly white British; clonal diversity was possibly underestimated. There were vaccine-associated CD4 TCRs across spike, dominant at 160-218 and 743-854. Variant regions that are unmutated are reportedly the target of nearly half of spike-specific TCRs.

Germline CDR1 is SGHVS and CDR2 is FNYEAQ. The V end lost 0 bases, the J end lost 4 bases, and 6 bases lay between the germline ends. The CDR3 is 14 amino acids. On this clone: Its antigen remains unidentified.

The data were produced by immunoSEQ multiplex PCR, yet TCRdb's version contains in-frame clones alone and is incomplete. The sample contains about 170,000 clones, 90% of which appear only once. Sequenced here: peripheral blood, sampled on day 0 of AZD1222 vaccination. This TCR was recovered from an adult in good health. The chain employs TRBV7-6 and TRBJ2-2, with D perhaps assigned TRBD1 or TRBD2 (5 bases each). This CDR3 is CASSLAGATGELFF. The CDR3 region has the DNA TGTGCCAGCAGCTTAGCCGGGGCCACCGGGGAGCTGTTTTTT. Drawing the rest from reference TRBV7-6 and TRBJ2-2, the complete variable domain is GAGVSQSPRYKVTKRGQDVALRCDPISGHVSLYWYRQALGQGPEFLTYFNYEAQQDKSGLPNDRFSAERPEGSISTLTIQRTEQRDSAMYRCASSLAGATGELFFGEGSRLTVL.